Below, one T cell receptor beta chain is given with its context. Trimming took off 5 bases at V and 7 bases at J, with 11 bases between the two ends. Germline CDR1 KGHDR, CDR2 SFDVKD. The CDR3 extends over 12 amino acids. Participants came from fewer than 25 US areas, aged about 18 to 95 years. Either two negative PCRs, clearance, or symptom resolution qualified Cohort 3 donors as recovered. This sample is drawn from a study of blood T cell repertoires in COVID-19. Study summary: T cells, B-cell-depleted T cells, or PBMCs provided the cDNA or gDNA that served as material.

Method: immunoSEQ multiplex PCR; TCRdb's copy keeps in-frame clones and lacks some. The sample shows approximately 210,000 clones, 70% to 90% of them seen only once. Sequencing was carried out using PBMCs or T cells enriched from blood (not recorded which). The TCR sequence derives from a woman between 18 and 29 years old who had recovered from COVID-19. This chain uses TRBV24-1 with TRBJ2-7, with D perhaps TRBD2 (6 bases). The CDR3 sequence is CATSGGGREQYF. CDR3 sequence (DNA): TGTGCCACCAGTGGCGGTGGGAGGGAGCAGTACTTC.